Sequencing of this T cell receptor (beta chain) was carried out in a study of cytomegalovirus exposure and HLA in healthy donors listed by TCRdb under 2017. About the full investigation: An earlier analysis of approximately 600 of the donors reported approximately 300 Gb of sequence data and 117 million unique TCR beta sequences from some 180 million T cells. An early release covering roughly 600 HLA-typed donors comprised 250 to 350 gigabases of sequencing data and approximately 80 million unique TCR sequences. Of the 350 to 450 genotyped donors, 80% to 90% were placed in the genetic ancestry cluster associated with self-reported Caucasian donors. The aim of the study was to test whether cataloging public T cell receptors could identify signatures of past pathogen exposure. Using immunosequencing, the study profiled T cell repertoires from roughly 650 subjects and related those repertoires to cytomegalovirus serostatus. Besides the first cohort of more than 650 subjects, a separate validation cohort made up of roughly 120 different subjects was used. To predict cytomegalovirus infection status, the study combined high-throughput TCR immunosequencing, statistical association of individual TCRs with disease status, and machine learning. A later analysis re-examined previously published TCR beta repertoires from roughly 720 donors and added high-resolution HLA genotyping to investigate patterns of TCR occurrence. Rather than using new phenotypic data, the later analysis identified candidate immune exposures from TCR beta sequences and from how often those sequences occurred across donors. An earlier analysis of around 580 of the donors used high-throughput TCR beta sequencing to judge whether each TCR beta V gene segment behaved as functional or pseudogenic. Alongside the repertoire data, information on donor age, sex, ethnicity and CMV serostatus was compiled. In a later genetic analysis, genome-wide SNP genotypes for 398 of the 666 donors were used, and that subset was treated as a discovery cohort. All discovery cohort repertoires had been generated on a single sequencing platform. Class I and class II HLA loci were covered by the typing at four-digit resolution. Typing coverage differed by locus: A, B, C, DRB1 and DQB1 were typed in roughly 629-640 donors, DQA1 in around 500, DPA1 in around 600, and DPB1 in just under 490. About five DR-DQ haplotypes were handled as single units for association and clustering, since linkage in the cohort was strong. Among a few hundred genotyped donors of the cohort, an average of approximately 250,000 unique TCR beta nucleotide sequences were sequenced per donor, approximately 20% of them non-productive.

Ends trimmed: V by 0 bases, J by 3 bases; bases unmatched to a gene: 3. CDR1 and CDR2, looked up from the germline V gene, are SGHRS and YFSETQ. The CDR3 measures 15 amino acids from cysteine to phenylalanine. Just the 45-base CDR3 DNA is kept, in frame starting at base 1. The protocol used for the library was the immunoSEQ multiplex PCR assay. For the multiplex PCR, a mixture combining 60 forward primers for TCR Vbeta segments and 13 reverse primers for TCR Jbeta segments was used. Amplification of the CDR3 region of rearranged TCR beta genes was performed with a multiplex PCR assay on genomic DNA. Amplified TCR beta libraries were sequenced as 87-base-pair reads on the Illumina HiSeq System. In the paper's pipeline: Across the 670 or so repertoires, a later analysis counted tens of millions of unique TCR beta chains, 9.5 million to 13 million of which were shared by at least two donors. A nearest-neighbor algorithm error-corrected the raw reads and collapsed the reads into unique sequences, merging closely related sequences to remove PCR and sequencing errors. CDR3 sequences were aligned to IMGT reference sequences to assign V, D and J gene segments. For a sequence to be retained, a match of at least six nucleotides to both a V gene segment and a J gene segment was required. Rearrangements were classified as productive when the CDR3 lacked stop codons and remained in frame with V and J, and all other rearrangements were classified as non-productive. Following IMGT convention, CDR3 was defined as the stretch from the second conserved V-encoded cysteine to the conserved J-encoded phenylalanine. Sequences without an unambiguous match to a single V gene segment were excluded from the earlier analysis of about 630 of the donors. An earlier analysis of 587 of the donors called V segments functional above 56.7% productive rearrangements and segregating when the between-donor standard deviation exceeded 5%. A statistical classification framework was built to diagnose cytomegalovirus status from the catalog of TCR beta chain sequences. A later analysis assigned V and J genes by comparing TCR nucleotide sequences with IMGT/GENE-DB human TR gene sequences. Using the TCRdist pipeline, a later analysis assigned CDR3 sequences along with most-parsimonious VDJ recombination scenarios. In a later analysis, each TCR beta chain was defined by its CDR3 amino acid sequence together with its V-gene family, and reads without a unique V-gene family were excluded. In a later analysis, fewer than 650 highly shared, low-generation-probability nucleotide sequences were removed to address suspected cross-contamination and a sequencing artifact. In a later analysis, a clonal expansion index for each public chain was calculated from normalized within-repertoire ranks of inferred template counts. In a later analysis, generation probabilities were computed using a VDJ recombination model fitted to out-of-frame rearrangements, and the results were checked against IGoR. In a later analysis, TCR-TCR, TCR-HLA and TCR-CMV co-occurrence was scored with hypergeometric tests, and a repertoire-size bias correction was applied to TCR pairs. In a later analysis, false discovery rates were estimated by permuting HLA or CMV assignments 20 times. A later analysis grouped co-occurring TCRs with DBSCAN, adding TCRdist sequence similarity when clustering within HLA-allele-positive subsets. For co-occurrence clustering, repertoires with fewer than 30,000 or more than 120,000 public chains were excluded, along with a handful of repertoires with anomalous nucleotide sharing. The table was pulled from immuneACCESS by TCRdb, which kept in-frame rearrangements only. Such tables lose some clones; where checked, under half of the loss comes from unresolved V genes, and the rest has no known cause. From that table come the V and J calls and clone size; the DNA was used to work out D and trimming. The table for this sample lists 100,000 to 150,000 clones; over 80% of them were counted only once. The ten largest clones add up to approximately 1% of the sample.

As concerns this clone: Its antigen is not yet known. No base qualities exist here, and no much larger clone lies one base off it.

The cohort consisted of 650 to 850 healthy bone marrow donors. At the time of sampling, all cohort members were nominally healthy, though unrecorded immune exposures were likely present. The donor tested CMV seronegative and was one of the 352 seronegative cohort members. Each donor provided a peripheral blood sample, and peripheral blood mononuclear cells were used for TCR beta sequencing. The Qiagen DNeasy Blood Extraction Kit was used to extract genomic DNA from the blood cell samples. The study at large found these results: A further reported finding was that TCR beta sequences accurately predicted the HLA-A and HLA-B alleles for most subjects in the first cohort. Because HLA typing was missing for some donors at each locus, association tests included only the typed subset. Because counts were too low, 15 or so rarely observed V segments, including chromosome 9 orphons, were excluded from the earlier analysis of some 590 of the donors. Assigning TCR associations to individual alleles was difficult when HLA alleles, especially DR and DQ, strongly co-occurred. The study listed 164 TCR beta chains as associated with cytomegalovirus. Specific HLA alleles were associated with 16,951 TCR beta sequences at a false discovery rate of 0.05 in a later analysis. Most CMV-associated TCR beta chains appeared to be HLA-restricted in a later analysis, and the HLA associations seemed to be driven largely by CMV exposure. A cluster of highly shared sequence variants was judged likely to represent a technical artifact of the sequencing pipeline. Some IMGT-functional V segments, including TRBV6-2 and TRBV6-3, could not be distinguished by the 87-base-pair reads and were therefore excluded. V-gene and J-gene trimming of TCR beta chains was associated with a missense DCLRE1C variant in a later genetic analysis, and the association was replicated in an independent cohort. In a later analysis, several top co-occurrence clusters were reported to appear linked to parvovirus B19, influenza, CMV and Epstein-Barr virus. According to a later analysis, TCR association rates differed among HLA loci, with DRB1 alleles showing the most associated TCRs and HLA-C alleles showing the fewest. In a later analysis, HLA-associated TCR beta chains were found to be more clonally expanded and to have lower generation probabilities than equally common non-associated chains. Correlated functional status among segregating V segments might reflect linkage disequilibrium, but an unknown experimental factor could not be ruled out. In a later genetic analysis, fewer N-insertions in productive TCRs were reported among donors in an Asian-associated ancestry cluster than the roughly 640-donor mean. While some public TCRs were present in many individuals, most TCR sequences turned up only very rarely across donors. Presence/absence analyses assumed roughly uniform sequencing depth across donors, an assumption that may not hold. CMV serostatus was the only immune exposure information available for the cohort. In this cohort, only TCR beta chains were sequenced, and detectable features were limited by the absence of alpha or paired-chain data. A few of the identified cytomegalovirus-associated TCR beta chains were confirmed in vitro to be specific for cytomegalovirus antigens. The authors suggested that the approach could potentially be generalized to other disease states and immunological phenotypes. In an earlier analysis of roughly 560 of the donors, most TCR beta V segments were observed in productive rearrangements about 90% or about 30% of the time, broadly matching IMGT annotations. Cytomegalovirus status was reported to be diagnosed by the classifier with high specificity and sensitivity in both the original and validation cohorts.

This sequence uses TRBV5-1 and TRBJ1-1, with TRBD1 matching 9 junction bases. The sequence came from a boy under 18 in good health and CMV-seronegative. The sequenced sample was PBMCs. The CDR3 region: CASSLGDRGDTEAFF. The bases read TGCGCCAGCAGCTTGGGTGACAGGGGGGACACTGAAGCTTTCTTT.